This passage covers 25 T cell receptor beta chains from one sample sequenced in a study of blood T cell repertoires in COVID-19. Measured with immunoSEQ multiplex PCR; TCRdb has only the in-frame clones, and not every one. The sample contains fewer than 200,000 clones, approximately 78% of which appear only once. The sequenced sample was PBMCs or T cells enriched from blood (not recorded which). Receptor source: a woman aged 45-59 years who had recovered from COVID-19.

A word on this clone: At one boundary the junction diverges from the germline segment, which might be a read error. The chain recombines TRBV7-2 with TRBJ2-2; weak D call: TRBD2 (5 bases). This CDR3 contains 15 residues. Per the germline V gene, CDR1 is SGHTA and CDR2 is FQGNSA. The CDR3 loop reads CASSIQAENTGELFF. In DNA, the CDR3 is TGCGCCAGCAGCATACAAGCGGAGAACACCGGGGAGCTGTTTTTT. Using reference TRBV7-2 and TRBJ2-2 for the parts outside the CDR3, the full variable domain is GAGVSQSPSNKVTEKGKDVELRCDPISGHTALYWYRQSLGQGLEFLIYFQGNSAPDKSGLPSDRFSAERTGGSVSTLTIQRTQQEDSAVYLCASSIQAENTGELFFGEGSRLTVL.

The chain carries TRBV5-1 and TRBJ2-7, with D perhaps matching TRBD1 (6 bases). The CDR3 is 17 amino acids. Trimming shortened V by 0 bases and J by 0 bases, and 16 bases separated the two germline ends. Germline V gene sequence: CDR1 SGHRS, CDR2 YFSETQ. CDR3 in DNA: TGCGCCAGCAGCTTGGCCATGGACAGCCATAGCTCCTACGAGCAGTACTTC. Translating gives CASSLAMDSHSSYEQYF.

The V gene is TRBV19, the J gene TRBJ1-3; weak D call: TRBD1 (5 bases). V shed 7 bases and J shed 0 bases, with 13 bases lying between them. The length of the CDR3 is 15 residues. CDR1 is LNHDA, CDR2 SQIVND, per germline (reference sequence). The CDR3 nucleotides are TGTGCCAGTACCTCAACAGGACGCTCTGGAAACACCATATATTTT. Translated: CASTSTGRSGNTIYF.

The chain links TRBV7-2 to TRBJ2-7, with a weak D call TRBD2 (5 bases). CDR3 size: 13 residues. Trimming left V 2 bases short and J 9 bases short, with 14 bases between. Germline lookup yields CDR1 SGHTA and CDR2 FQGNSA. The CDR3 loop reads CASSLISVRGQYF. CDR3 bases: TGTGCCAGCAGCTTAATTTCCGTCCGGGGGCAGTACTTC.

The J gene is TRBJ2-1, the V gene TRBV21-1; the table names TRBD2, a call not compared with the DNA. TRBV21-1 is recorded as a pseudogene. The CDR3 is 16 amino acids. As DNA, the CDR3 is TGTGCCAGCAGCAAAGGGAGGGGACTAGCGGGCTATGAGCAGTTCTTC. Protein sequence: CASSKGRGLAGYEQFF.

The rearrangement joins TRBV10-3 to TRBJ1-6; TRBD1 agrees at 8 bases. V was clipped by 2 bases and J by 0 bases; unmatched bases: 12. The CDR3 sequence is 20 residues long. Germline-derived CDR1 and CDR2 are ENHRY and SYGVKD. The CDR3 region has the DNA TGTGCCATCAGTGAGAGGCGTGGCAGGGGGCTGAGCTCCTATAATTCACCCCTCCACTTT. Its translation is CAISERRGRGLSSYNSPLHF.

V usage is TRBV29-1 and J usage is TRBJ1-2; the match to TRBD1 covers 8 bases. The CDR3 is 12 amino acids. Germline V gene sequence: CDR1 SQVTM, CDR2 ANQGSEA. V was pared by 7 bases and J by 3 bases, with 4 bases of the junction left unmatched. The chain's CDR3 is CSATGQDYGYTF. The CDR3 nucleotides are TGCAGCGCAACGGGACAGGACTATGGCTACACCTTC. The variable domain in full, completed from reference TRBV29-1 and TRBJ1-2, reads SAVISQKPSRDICQRGTSLTIQCQVDSQVTMMFWYRQQPGQSLTLIATANQGSEATYESGFVIDKFPISRPNLTFSTLTVSNMSPEDSSIYLCSATGQDYGYTFGSGTRLTVV.

The chain recombines TRBV29-1 with TRBJ1-5, with 7 nucleotides matching TRBD1. The CDR3 loop spans 12 amino acids. CDR1 and CDR2 from the germline V gene are SQVTM and ANQGSEA. With 5 bases clipped from V and 4 bases from J, the junction kept 2 bases outside the gene matches. This CDR3 is CSVLQGNQPQHF. The CDR3 coding sequence is TGCAGCGTTTTACAGGGGAATCAGCCCCAGCATTTT.

The rearrangement links TRBV10-3 to TRBJ2-3, with 7 bases aligning to TRBD2. The CDR3 sequence is 15 residues long. Unmatched junction bases numbered 3, after V lost 3 bases and J lost 0 bases. The germline gives CDR1 ENHRY, CDR2 SYGVKD. The CDR3, as DNA: TGTGCCATCAGTGACTATAGCGGGAGCACAGATACGCAGTATTTT. The encoded protein is CAISDYSGSTDTQYF.

The chain combines TRBV6-5 with TRBJ2-6; the D is unclear. V was trimmed by 6 bases and J by 2 bases, leaving 8 bases between them. CDR3 length: 14 amino acids. Germline V gives CDR1 MNHEY, CDR2 SVGAGI. The CDR3 coding sequence is TGTGCCAGCAGCCCGTCTACTGGGGCCAACGTCCTGACTTTC. As protein: CASSPSTGANVLTF.

The rearrangement uses TRBV29-1 and TRBJ2-2; no reliable D call. CDR1 and CDR2 (germline): SQVTM, ANQGSEA. The CDR3 length is 13 residues. Trimming stripped 4 bases from V and 6 bases from J, with 12 bases between. The CDR3 nucleotides read TGCAGCGTTGGACCACAGTTCGCCGGGGAGCTGTTTTTT. It translates to CSVGPQFAGELFF.

The CDR3 here is CASSLGAGGPKTQYF. DNA for the CDR3: TGTGCCAGCAGCTTAGGCGCGGGAGGGCCAAAGACCCAGTACTTC. V and J are TRBV7-2 and TRBJ2-5; 9 bases are a match to TRBD2. Per germline, CDR1 SGHTA and CDR2 FQGNSA. V trimming: 1 base; J trimming: 6 bases; junction bases outside the gene matches: 6. This CDR3 is 15 amino acids long.

The chain recombines TRBV5-4 with TRBJ2-7, with D perhaps matching TRBD2 (5 bases). From germline, CDR1 is SGHNT and CDR2 YYREEE (reference sequence). CDR3 length: 15 amino acids. The ends were cut back, 4 bases at V and 3 bases at J, with 17 bases in the middle. CDR3 protein: CASSQSGSLNYEQYF. Here the CDR3 DNA reads TGTGCCAGCAGCCAGAGCGGATCTTTGAACTACGAGCAGTACTTC.

The genes are TRBV5-1 and TRBJ2-2; no firm D call. Germline values: CDR1 SGHRS, CDR2 YFSETQ. The CDR3 has 13 amino acids. V was cut by 4 bases and J by 2 bases, with 6 bases left in between. The CDR3 protein is CASSPSNTGELFF. In DNA, the CDR3 is TGCGCCAGCAGCCCATCCAACACCGGGGAGCTGTTTTTT.

Here the CDR3 DNA reads TGCAGCGTTAGTCTAGCGGGAGAGGGCTCAGATACGCAGTATTTT. It codes for CSVSLAGEGSDTQYF. The chain is built from TRBV29-1 and TRBJ2-3, with 10 bases aligning to TRBD2. The CDR3 covers 15 residues. Germline assignment: CDR1 SQVTM and CDR2 ANQGSEA. V shed 5 bases, J shed 4 bases, and the junction held 9 bases outside the gene matches.

The chain links TRBV9 to TRBJ2-1, with 11 nucleotides matching TRBD1. The CDR3 sequence is 17 residues long. Trimming took 3 bases from V and 7 from J; bases not matched to a gene: 12. Germline CDR1 SGDLS, CDR2 YYNGEE. CDR3 loop: CASSAGPPDRGQNEQFF. The CDR3 DNA reads TGTGCCAGCAGCGCCGGGCCCCCGGACAGGGGGCAGAATGAGCAGTTCTTC.

This clone appeared once. The rearrangement links TRBV5-5 to TRBJ1-2; 7 bases fit TRBD1. CDR1 and CDR2 (germline): SGHKS, YYEKEE (reference sequence). Trimming at V came to 3 bases and at J to 0 bases, leaving 2 bases not matched to a gene. There are 14 residues in the CDR3. The CDR3 DNA follows: TGTGCCAGCAGCTGGGACAGATCTAACTATGGCTACACCTTC. Encoded protein: CASSWDRSNYGYTF. The variable domain in full, completed from reference TRBV5-5 and TRBJ1-2, reads DAGVTQSPTHLIKTRGQQVTLRCSPISGHKSVSWYQQVLGQGPQFIFQYYEKEERGRGNFPDRFSARQFPNYSSELNVNALLLGDSALYLCASSWDRSNYGYTFGSGTRLTVV.

The DNA of the CDR3 is TGTGCCAGCCTGGCTTACGCAGGTGGAAACACCATATATTTT. Translating gives CASLAYAGGNTIYF. This chain links TRBV6-5 with TRBJ1-3; D is uncertain. CDR3 size: 14 residues. Deletions cut 8 bases from V and 3 bases from J, with 14 bases between. Per the germline V gene, CDR1 is MNHEY and CDR2 is SVGAGI.

The J gene is TRBJ2-7, the V gene TRBV18, with 10 bases matching TRBD1. The V segment lost 2 bases and the J segment 4 bases; nucleotides outside the gene matches: 2. Germline assignment: CDR1 KGHSH and CDR2 LQKENI. The CDR3 extends over 14 amino acids. The CDR3 DNA is TGTGCCAGCTCACCAGGGGACAGGGGTTACGAGCAGTACTTC. The encoded protein is CASSPGDRGYEQYF.

The genes are TRBV10-1 and TRBJ1-1; weak D call: TRBD1 (5 bases). V lost 0 bases and J lost 10, with 12 bases in between. CDR3 length: 13 amino acids. Germline V lookup: CDR1 WNHNN, CDR2 SYGVQD (reference sequence). The CDR3 bases are TGCGCCAGCAGTGAGTCCGTTATTAGGGGAGCTTTCTTT. Its translation: CASSESVIRGAFF.

The chain recombines TRBV30 with TRBJ1-1, with D unresolved. The V and J ends lost 3 bases and 4 bases respectively, with 12 bases between them. The CDR3 is 13 amino acids. CDR1 GTSNPN and CDR2 SVGIG come from the germline V gene (reference sequence). The chain's CDR3 is CAWRGDSPTEAFF. CDR3 in DNA: TGTGCCTGGAGGGGAGATAGCCCCACTGAAGCTTTCTTT.

This clone has only one observation. This chain connects TRBV24-1 to TRBJ1-2; 10 nucleotides line up with TRBD1. The CDR3 runs 15 residues. J gave up 5 bases and V 3 bases, and 5 bases lay outside the gene matches. Germline CDR1 KGHDR, CDR2 SFDVKD. The CDR3 protein is CATSDPGTGVYGYTF. The CDR3 DNA sequence: TGTGCCACCAGTGATCCCGGGACAGGGGTTTATGGCTACACCTTC.

Only a few counts were recorded for this clone. The V call is TRBV27, the J call TRBJ2-1; weak D call: TRBD1 (6 bases). The CDR3 extends over 15 amino acids. Germline loops: CDR1 MNHEY, CDR2 SMNVEV (reference sequence). V dropped 5 bases and J dropped 0 bases, with 11 bases sitting between them. The CDR3: CASSQRQDSYNEQFF. The CDR3 DNA reads as TGTGCCAGCAGTCAGAGACAGGACTCCTACAATGAGCAGTTCTTC.

The chain employs TRBV5-1 and TRBJ2-5, with D perhaps TRBD1 (5 bases). CDR1 and CDR2 from the germline V gene are SGHRS and YFSETQ. Trimming pared 3 bases from V and 5 bases from J, leaving 8 bases between. The CDR3 has 12 residues. CDR3 nucleotides: TGCGCCAGCAGCTGGAAGGGGGAGACCCAGTACTTC. Residues: CASSWKGETQYF.

This chain links TRBV11-2 with TRBJ2-7; no firm D call. V lost 7 bases and J 1 base, leaving 14 bases between the germline ends. From germline, CDR1 is SGHAT and CDR2 FQNNGV. The CDR3 length is 14 residues. The CDR3 coding sequence is TGTGCCAGCAACACCCGAGTGACTTCCTACGAGCAGTACTTC. Encoded protein: CASNTRVTSYEQYF.